Given below is one TCR beta chain in context. Its matching antigen is unknown. This record comes from a study of shared clonotypes between healthy human individuals. The CDR3 covers 15 residues. Germline CDR1 reads GTSNPN; CDR2 reads SVGIG (reference sequence). Trimming stripped 4 bases from V and 1 base from J, with 17 bases between. The repertoire was sequenced with immunoSEQ multiplex PCR; TCRdb's copy has only in-frame clones and lacks some. The table has about 2.4 million clones, approximately 94% seen once. Splitting the CD4+ cells yielded a CD45RA+ naive subset and a CD45RA-negative memory subset. Whole-study results and caveats: Clonotype sharing among donors was thought likely to change with sequencing depth. Non-shared clonotypes showed lower generation probabilities than clonotypes common to all four donors.

Material for sequencing was naive CD4+ T cells sorted from blood. The subset denotes: CD45RA+ positively selected. The TCR originated in a man aged 18 to 35 in good health. The chain carries TRBV30 and TRBJ2-7; D is possibly TRBD1 (5 bases). CDR3 loop: CAWKSKLTGSYEQYF. CDR3 sequence (DNA): TGTGCCTGGAAATCAAAGCTAACAGGTTCCTACGAGCAGTACTTC.